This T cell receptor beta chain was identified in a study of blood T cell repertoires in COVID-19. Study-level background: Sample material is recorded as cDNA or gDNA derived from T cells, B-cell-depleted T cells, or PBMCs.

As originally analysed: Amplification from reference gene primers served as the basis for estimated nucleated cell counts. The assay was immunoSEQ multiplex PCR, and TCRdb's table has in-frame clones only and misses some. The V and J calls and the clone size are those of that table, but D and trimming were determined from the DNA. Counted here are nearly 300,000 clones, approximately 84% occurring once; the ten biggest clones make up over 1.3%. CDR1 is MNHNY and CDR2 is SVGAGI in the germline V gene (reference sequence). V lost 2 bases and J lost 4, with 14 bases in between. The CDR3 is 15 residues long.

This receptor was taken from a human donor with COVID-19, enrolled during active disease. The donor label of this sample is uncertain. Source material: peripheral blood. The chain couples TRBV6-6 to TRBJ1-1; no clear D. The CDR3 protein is CASSYGREEGTEAFF. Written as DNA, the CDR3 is TGTGCCAGCAGTTACGGTCGAGAGGAGGGCACTGAAGCTTTCTTT.